A selection of T cell receptor beta chains follows, all from one sample in a study of beta chain features in type 1 diabetes. Assay: immunoSEQ multiplex PCR; the TCRdb copy retains only in-frame clones and omits some. The sample holds some 150,000 clones, roughly 50% seen once. The sample comprised Tregs from blood. The receptors originated from a man aged 18 to 35 in good health. Both conserved end residues are part of each CDR3. D genes are given only for firm matches. Clone size appears in some rows only: once, few, many, or a class for an expanded clone.

clone_size	cdr3_length	j_call	d_call	v_call	cdr3_nt	cdr3_aa
.	14	TRBJ1-5	.	TRBV19	TGTGCCAGTCGACGGGGTTCTCGTAATCAGCCCCAGCATTTT	CASRRGSRNQPQHF
.	15	TRBJ1-5	TRBD1	TRBV19	TGTGCCAGTAGTATGTTCCAGGGGGACAATCAGCCCCAGCATTTT	CASSMFQGDNQPQHF
few	15	TRBJ2-3	TRBD2	TRBV19	TGTGCCAGTAGTGGACTAGCGGGACACACAGATACGCAGTATTTT	CASSGLAGHTDTQYF
.	17	TRBJ2-7	TRBD2	TRBV2	TGTGCCAGCAGTGACCGGCATCTAGCGGGCCTCGATCGCGAGCAGTACTTC	CASSDRHLAGLDREQYF
few	20	TRBJ2-6	.	TRBV10-3	TGTGCCATCAGTGGGCTATCGGGGGGCCGAACCCTCTCTGGGGCCAACGTCCTGACTTTC	CAISGLSGGRTLSGANVLTF
.	16	TRBJ2-5	TRBD2	TRBV11-2	TGTGCCAGCAGCCCCGGACTAGCGGGGGGGGCCAGGGCCCAGTACTTC	CASSPGLAGGARAQYF
once	15	TRBJ2-3	.	TRBV4-2	TGTGCCAGCAGCCAAGAGAGGAGAATCACAGATACGCAGTATTTT	CASSQERRITDTQYF
.	19	TRBJ2-7	TRBD1	TRBV10-3	TGTGCCATCAGTGGGAGAGGAGGCAGAGCCTGGGACAGGGGGTACGAGCAGTACTTC	CAISGRGGRAWDRGYEQYF
once	14	TRBJ1-3	TRBD1	TRBV2	TGTGCCAGCAGAGACAGGGGCTCTGGAAACACCATATATTTT	CASRDRGSGNTIYF
.	13	TRBJ2-3	.	TRBV19	TGTGCCAGTAGTATATCGAACAGGGTTACGCAGTATTTT	CASSISNRVTQYF
.	15	TRBJ2-1	.	TRBV5-1	TGCGCCAGCAGCTCTACAGGGATGAGGCACAATGAGCAGTTCTTC	CASSSTGMRHNEQFF
.	14	TRBJ1-1	.	TRBV5-1	TGCGCCAGCAGCTTTGTGATCGGGAACACTGAAGCTTTCTTT	CASSFVIGNTEAFF
many	12	TRBJ1-1	.	TRBV4-3	TGCGCCAGCAGCCAAGCGGGGACTGAAGCTTTCTTT	CASSQAGTEAFF
.	14	TRBJ2-7	.	TRBV7-2	TGTGCCAGCAGCTTAGTCACAGGGCAGTACGAGCAGTACTTC	CASSLVTGQYEQYF
.	15	TRBJ2-2	TRBD2	TRBV11-2	TGTGCCACCAGTAGCGGGTATGGGTACACCGGGGAGCTGTTTTTT	CATSSGYGYTGELFF
.	12	TRBJ2-7	TRBD1	TRBV7-6	TGTGCCAGCAGCCTACAGGGGTCCCAGCAGTACTTC	CASSLQGSQQYF
.	16	TRBJ2-7	TRBD1	TRBV5-5	TGTGCCAGCAGCTTACTTCCGGGACAGGGGAATGGTGGGCAGTACTTC	CASSLLPGQGNGGQYF
.	14	TRBJ2-3	.	TRBV7-2	TGTGCCAGCAGCTTAGACAGGATTACAGATACGCAGTATTTT	CASSLDRITDTQYF
.	15	TRBJ1-5	.	TRBV11-2	TGTGCCAGCAGCTTATCAGGGCTTCTCAATCAGCCCCAGCATTTT	CASSLSGLLNQPQHF
.	14	TRBJ2-7	.	TRBV7-2	TGTGCCAGCAGCACACAGACAGGATCCTACGAGCAGTACTTC	CASSTQTGSYEQYF
.	16	TRBJ2-2	.	TRBV5-1	TGCGCCAGCAGCTTGCTCCGGGGAAGGGACACCGGGGAGCTGTTTTTT	CASSLLRGRDTGELFF
.	15	TRBJ2-3	TRBD2	TRBV4-3	TGCGCCAGCAGCCAAGGCGCGGGGGGGCCAGATACGCAGTATTTT	CASSQGAGGPDTQYF
.	12	TRBJ2-5	.	TRBV10-3	TGTGCCATCAGTGGAAGAGGGGAGACCCAGTACTTC	CAISGRGETQYF
.	17	TRBJ1-3	.	TRBV4-1	TGCGCCAGCAGCCAAGATCCAACAGGGCGCTCTGGAAACACCATATATTTT	CASSQDPTGRSGNTIYF
few	14	TRBJ1-1	TRBD1	TRBV6-1	TGTGCCAGCAGTGAACTCCAGGGGGACACTGAAGCTTTCTTT	CASSELQGDTEAFF
.	9	TRBJ2-3	.	TRBV20-1	TGCAGGATTCGGGATACGCAGTATTTT	CRIRDTQYF
few	16	TRBJ1-3	TRBD1	TRBV7-2	TGTGCCAGCAGCCCCTGGACAGGGCTAGCTGGAAACACCATATATTTT	CASSPWTGLAGNTIYF
.	11	TRBJ1-3	.	TRBV7-2	TGTGCCAGCAGCTTGCGAGGCACCATATATTTT	CASSLRGTIYF
few	15	TRBJ2-5	.	TRBV10-3	TGTGCCATCAGACCTGAGGGGGGGGCACAAGAGACCCAGTACTTC	CAIRPEGGAQETQYF
.	15	TRBJ2-7	.	TRBV18	TGTGCCAGCTCACCCAGACTACACGGCACCTACGAGCAGTACTTC	CASSPRLHGTYEQYF
.	15	TRBJ2-7	TRBD1	TRBV5-1	TGCGCCAGCAGCTGGGGACAGGGTTCGCCTTACGAGCAGTACTTC	CASSWGQGSPYEQYF
.	16	TRBJ2-7	TRBD2	TRBV7-2	TGTGCCAGCAGCTTATCCTTGGCGGGAGGCCTTCACGAGCAGTACTTC	CASSLSLAGGLHEQYF
.	15	TRBJ1-1	.	TRBV7-9	TGTGCCAGCAGCCGGGGGGATTTTTCGAACACTGAAGCTTTCTTT	CASSRGDFSNTEAFF
few	14	TRBJ2-3	TRBD2	TRBV14	TGTGCCAGCAGCCCCGGACTAGCGGCAGATACGCAGTATTTT	CASSPGLAADTQYF
.	15	TRBJ1-5	.	TRBV15	TGTGCCACCAGCAGATATACGGGGGGAGGGCGGACCCAGCATTTT	CATSRYTGGGRTQHF
.	14	TRBJ2-1	.	TRBV6-1	TGTGCCAGCAGTGAGAGGAGGGCAGGGGGAGAGCAGTTCTTC	CASSERRAGGEQFF
.	14	TRBJ2-3	.	TRBV18	TGTGCCAGCTCACCACCCGCGACTACAGATACGCAGTATTTT	CASSPPATTDTQYF
few	15	TRBJ1-5	.	TRBV6-6	TGTGCCAGCCTCGAGGGATCGTATAGCAATCAGCCCCAGCATTTT	CASLEGSYSNQPQHF
.	15	TRBJ2-7	TRBD1	TRBV6-5	TGTGCCAGCAGTCGACCGGGACAGGGAACCTACGAGCAGTACTTC	CASSRPGQGTYEQYF
few	15	TRBJ2-7	.	TRBV27	TGTGCCAGCAGTTTAACGACAGGATTCTCCTACGAGCAGTACTTC	CASSLTTGFSYEQYF
.	14	TRBJ2-3	.	TRBV11-3	TGTGCCAGCAGCAGGGGCTTAAGCACAGATACGCAGTATTTT	CASSRGLSTDTQYF
.	15	TRBJ2-1	TRBD1	TRBV28	TGTGCCAGCACCTCCGGGGACAGACTCTACAATGAGCAGTTCTTC	CASTSGDRLYNEQFF
.	17	TRBJ2-1	TRBD1	TRBV28	TGTGCCAGCAGTCCGACAGGGGGGCGGGTCTCCTACAATGAGCAGTTCTTC	CASSPTGGRVSYNEQFF
.	15	TRBJ1-5	TRBD1	TRBV6-6	TGTGCCAGCGGACGTCCGGGACAGGGCAATCAGCCCCAGCATTTT	CASGRPGQGNQPQHF
few	17	TRBJ2-3	TRBD2	TRBV4-3	TGCGCCAGCAGCCATCGGGGTAGCGGGAGACTACCAGATACGCAGTATTTT	CASSHRGSGRLPDTQYF